Listed here are 19 T cell receptor beta chains from one sample, sequenced in a study of blood T cells in healthy people across ages. A J-beta primer mix and a sample-barcoded 5' primer were used in a second PCR of about 7 to 12 cycles. TCRdb passed the 5' RACE reads through MiXCR, listing each CDR3 protein once. The repertoire includes under 800,000 distinct CDR3 sequences, about 40% of them detected once, and approximately 22% sits in the top ten. Input material: blood. The receptors were sampled from a woman aged 55-70 years in good health.

A few counts support this clonotype. This chain uses TRBV18 with TRBJ2-1; D is perhaps TRBD1 (6 bases). V dropped 4 bases and J dropped 7 bases, with 17 bases sitting between them. The CDR3 consists of 15 residues. CDR1 and CDR2 from the germline V gene are KGHSH and LQKENI. CDR3: CASSQDRISQNEQFF. CDR3 nucleotide sequence: TGTGCCAGCTCACAAGACAGGATTAGTCAGAATGAGCAGTTCTTC.

This clonotype was counted at least ten times. The chain is built from TRBV6-2 or TRBV6-3 and TRBJ2-1; no clear D gene. Germline V CDR1 and CDR2: MNHEY, SVGEGT. This CDR3 is built from 12 residues. Trimming cost V 8 bases and J 9 bases, with 14 bases left between them. This CDR3 is CASANYDPEQFF. Written as DNA, the CDR3 is TGTGCCAGCGCTAATTATGATCCTGAGCAGTTCTTC.

The chain carries TRBV2 and TRBJ2-3, with no clear D. Trimming took off 7 bases at V and 6 bases at J, with 11 bases between the two ends. From germline, CDR1 is SNHLY and CDR2 FYNNEI. This CDR3 region has 12 residues. The DNA of the CDR3 is TGTGCCAGCATTCGGGCCACGGATACGCAGTATTTT. It specifies CASIRATDTQYF.

This clonotype is judged large. This sequence joins TRBV6-2 or TRBV6-3 and TRBJ2-7, with 10 nucleotides matching TRBD2. This CDR3 spans 14 amino acids. Per germline, CDR1 MNHEY and CDR2 SVGEGT. The trim removed 2 bases at V and 4 bases at J, leaving 2 bases unmatched. The CDR3 nucleotides read TGTGCCAGCAGTTACGTAGCGGGAGGATACGAGCAGTACTTC. The encoded protein is CASSYVAGGYEQYF.

The table lists this clonotype with a few counts. The chain recombines TRBV5-6 with TRBJ2-7; 12 positions agree with TRBD2. Germline-derived CDR1 and CDR2 are SGHDT and YYEEEE. V was pared by 0 bases and J by 3 bases, with 1 base of the junction left unmatched. This CDR3 contains 15 residues. The DNA for the CDR3 is TGTGCCAGCAGCTTGGTGACTAGCGGGAGCTACGAGCAGTACTTC. Protein sequence: CASSLVTSGSYEQYF.

The chain couples TRBV20-1 to TRBJ2-3, with 8 bases that match TRBD1. The germline gives CDR1 DFQATT, CDR2 SNEGSKA (reference sequence). The CDR3 loop spans 13 amino acids. V lost 4 bases and J lost 3; bases outside the gene matches: 3. CDR3: CSAIRTGTDTQYF. In DNA form, the CDR3 reads TGCAGTGCTATCCGGACAGGGACAGATACGCAGTATTTT.

V usage is TRBV5-1 and J usage is TRBJ2-5, with 9 positions matching TRBD1. The CDR3 contains 14 residues. CDR1 is SGHRS, CDR2 YFSETQ, per germline. V dropped 3 bases and J dropped 11; count of bases not matched to a gene: 11. CDR3 in amino acids: CASSSGTGSYGQYF. As DNA, the CDR3 is TGCGCCAGCAGCTCCGGGACAGGGTCATACGGGCAGTACTTC.

This clonotype was observed a few times. The CDR3 sequence is CASTSGSGEKLFF. In nucleotides, the CDR3 is TGTGCCAGTACCTCAGGAAGTGGCGAAAAACTGTTTTTT. This rearrangement joins TRBV28 to TRBJ1-4; D uncertain. Trimming stripped 9 bases from V and 8 bases from J, with 16 bases between. CDR3 length: 13 residues. Germline V gene lookup returns CDR1 MDHEN and CDR2 SYDVKM.

The chain carries TRBV18 and TRBJ2-1; TRBD1 aligns across 9 bases. Germline V gene sequence: CDR1 KGHSH, CDR2 LQKENI. This CDR3 has 16 amino acids. Trimming removed 2 bases from V and 13 bases from J; junction bases left unmatched: 15. The CDR3 DNA is TGTGCCAGCTCACCATACCGGGACAGGGTTTCGGAGACCCAGTTCTTC. It codes for CASSPYRDRVSETQFF.

This clonotype showed up just a few times. The CDR3 spells CSARDGVAGELGEQYF. CDR3 coding DNA: TGCAGTGCTAGAGATGGGGTAGCGGGAGAGCTCGGCGAGCAGTACTTC. This chain uses TRBV20-1 with TRBJ2-5, with 9 bases that match TRBD2. The J call may not be correct, given that the DNA end is closer to TRBJ2-7. The CDR3 totals 16 residues. From germline, CDR1 is DFQATT and CDR2 SNEGSKA (reference sequence).

CDR3: CASQTGTVNTEAFF. In nucleotides, the CDR3 is TGTGCCAGCCAAACCGGGACAGTGAACACTGAAGCTTTCTTT. The J gene is TRBJ1-1, the V gene TRBV10-3, with TRBD1 matching 7 bases. Germline V gene lookup returns CDR1 ENHRY and CDR2 SYGVKD. There are 14 residues in the CDR3. The V and J ends lost 10 bases and 0 bases, in that order; junction bases with no gene match: 8.

Details on this clonotype: A much larger clone lies a single base off, so this may be a read error. The chain employs TRBV10-3 and TRBJ2-7; TRBD2 matches 7 bases. The CDR3 loop spans 13 amino acids. The germline V gene encodes CDR1 ENHRY and CDR2 SYGVKD. V lost 10 bases to trimming and J lost 2 bases; unmatched junction nucleotides: 8. DNA for the CDR3: TGTGCCACTCGCGGGGGAGTAACCTACGAGCAGTACTTC. This translates into CATRGGVTYEQYF.

The V and J genes are TRBV5-1 and TRBJ2-7, with D perhaps assigned TRBD1 or TRBD2 (5 bases each). The CDR3 runs 15 residues. V gave up 4 bases and J gave up 4 bases, with 18 bases separating them. The germline V gene encodes CDR1 SGHRS and CDR2 YFSETQ. The CDR3 loop is CASSTNRDPTYEQYF. CDR3 nucleotides: TGCGCCAGCAGCACCAACCGGGACCCGACTTACGAGCAGTACTTC.

This clonotype was found a few times. This chain connects TRBV9 to TRBJ2-7; 11 nucleotides agree with TRBD2. Trimming removed 4 bases from V and 7 bases from J; junction bases left unmatched: 13. The germline CDR1 and CDR2 sequences are SGDLS and YYNGEE. CDR3 length equals 16 residues. The CDR3 DNA follows: TGTGCCAGCAGCCCACTTCTAGCGGGGGGCTACAATGAGCAGTACTTC. Translating gives CASSPLLAGGYNEQYF.

This clonotype was found a few times. This chain uses TRBV11-3 with TRBJ2-1; D not resolved. The germline V gene has CDR1 SGHNT and CDR2 YENEEA. The CDR3 spans 15 residues. Trimming left V 5 bases short and J 0 bases short, with 11 bases between. CDR3 residues: CASSLIFSSYNEQFF. CDR3 DNA sequence: TGTGCCAGCAGCCTCATCTTTAGCTCCTACAATGAGCAGTTCTTC. Full variable domain (rest looked up from reference TRBV11-3 and TRBJ2-1): EAGVVQSPRYKIIEKKQPVAFWCNPISGHNTLYWYLQNLGQGPELLIRYENEEAVDDSQLPKDRFSAERLKGVDSTLKIQPAELGDSAVYLCASSLIFSSYNEQFFGPGTRLTVL.

Remarks on this clonotype: This may stem from a read error, because a much larger clone lies one nucleotide away. This sequence joins TRBV12-3 or TRBV12-4 and TRBJ2-3, with D unresolved. The CDR3 extends over 12 amino acids. V was pared by 7 bases and J by 1 base, with 6 bases between. The CDR3 sequence is CASKLGTDTQYF. The DNA for the CDR3 is TGTGCCAGCAAGCTGGGCACAGATACGCAGTATTTT.

A word on this clonotype: With a much larger clone just one base away, this may be a read error. The gene calls are TRBV6-2 or TRBV6-3 and TRBJ2-5; D gene ambiguous. This CDR3 has 11 amino acids. Germline CDR1 reads MNHEY; CDR2 reads SVGEGT. The CDR3 nucleotides read TGTGCCAGCAGTGACGAAGAGACCCGGTACTTC. The encoded protein is CASSDEETRYF.

V and J are TRBV6-6 and TRBJ2-7, with 11 bases identical to TRBD2. V shed 3 bases, J shed 1 base, and the junction held 8 bases outside the gene matches. In germline, CDR1 is MNHNY, CDR2 SVGAGI (reference sequence). The CDR3 is 17 residues long. The CDR3 DNA is TGTGCCAGCAGTTATCTTCTAGCGGGGGGTAAATCCTACGAGCAGTACTTC. It codes for CASSYLLAGGKSYEQYF.

At least ten counts were recorded for this clonotype. The chain links TRBV29-1 to TRBJ1-4; possible D gene TRBD1, 5 bases. The V and J ends lost 5 bases and 8 bases respectively, with 15 bases between them. CDR3 length: 13 amino acids. Germline assignment: CDR1 SQVTM and CDR2 ANQGSEA. The CDR3: CSVLGGNGEKLFF. For the CDR3, the DNA is TGCAGCGTTCTCGGGGGGAATGGGGAAAAACTGTTTTTT.